This TCR beta chain derives from a study of T cells after somatic rescue of genetic block. CDR1 is MNHEY and CDR2 is SVGAGI in the germline V gene. The length of the CDR3 is 13 residues. V lost 3 bases and J 3 bases, leaving 9 bases between the germline ends. This clone occurred a few times. Some clones are missing from TCRdb's copy, which holds only in-frame ones; the method was immunoSEQ multiplex PCR. The data show some 12,000 clones, 65% to 85% seen once. Sequences were obtained from peripheral blood mononuclear cells (PBMCs). This TCR was recovered from a boy aged 5-17 years. This chain joins TRBV6-5 and TRBJ2-7; D gene unclear. Here the CDR3 DNA reads TGTGCCAGCAGTTATCCCTCTATCTACGAGCAGTACTTC. Amino acids: CASSYPSIYEQYF.